This T cell receptor (beta chain) was observed in a study of T cell responses to AZD1222 COVID-19 vaccine. Overall study results and limits: Receipt of two AZD1222 doses was followed by a rise in Spike-specific TCR breadth and depth. Females made up more of the donors, who were largely white British, and clonal diversity may have come out too low. Repertoire samples came only from after the peak T cell response.

CDR3 length: 17 amino acids. Germline CDR1 and CDR2: LNHDA and SQIVND (reference sequence). The V and J ends lost 1 base and 0 bases respectively, with 12 bases between them. Turning to this clone: The antigen is undetermined.

This table comes from immunoSEQ multiplex PCR, and its TCRdb copy is limited to in-frame clones, with some not included. The sample consists of 160,000 or so clones, approximately 89% of them appearing once. This chain connects TRBV19 to TRBJ2-2; D uncertain. Sequencing used peripheral blood, obtained on day 0 of AZD1222 vaccination. The origin of this receptor is an adult in good health. The CDR3 loop is CASSIARASANTGELFF. In DNA, the CDR3 is TGTGCCAGTAGTATAGCGCGAGCCAGCGCGAACACCGGGGAGCTGTTTTTT.